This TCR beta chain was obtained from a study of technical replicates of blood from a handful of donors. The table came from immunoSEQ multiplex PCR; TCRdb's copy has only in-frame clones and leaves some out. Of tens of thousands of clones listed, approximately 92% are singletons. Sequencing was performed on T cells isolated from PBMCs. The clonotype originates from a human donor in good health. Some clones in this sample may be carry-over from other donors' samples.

The DNA for the CDR3 is TGTGCCTCATCCTCGAGGAGAAAGGTCTCCTACGAGCAGTACTTC. It encodes CASSSRRKVSYEQYF. V and J are TRBV30 and TRBJ2-5; no firm D call. Gene TRBJ2-7 matches the end of the DNA better, so the J call may be wrong. In germline, CDR1 is GTSNPN, CDR2 SVGIG (reference sequence). The CDR3 sequence is 15 residues long.